This is a list of T cell receptor beta chains from one sample in a study of blood T cell repertoires in COVID-19. The protocol was immunoSEQ multiplex PCR, while the TCRdb copy is restricted to in-frame clones and leaves out a portion. The data contain tens of thousands of clones, 79% of them singletons. The sequenced sample consisted of peripheral blood. Source of these receptors: a woman in her sixties or seventies with acute or convalescent COVID-19. Both conserved end residues are part of each CDR3. A D gene is named only where the DNA matches it firmly. Clone size is stated in some rows and not others, as once, few, many or a class when expanded.

>TRBV20-1|many|NA|TRBJ2-7
CSARVLLEQYF
TGCAGTGCTAGGGTACTGCTCGAGCAGTACTTC
>TRBV19|few|TRBD1|TRBJ1-5
CASWDRGLGQPQHF
TGTGCCAGTTGGGACAGGGGCTTAGGACAGCCCCAGCATTTT
>TRBV19|few|TRBD1|TRBJ2-7
CASSPPNGQGSYEQYF
TGTGCCAGTAGTCCCCCTAACGGACAGGGATCCTACGAGCAGTACTTC
>TRBV7-9|NA|TRBD2|TRBJ2-5
CASSLGPGGRLETQYF
TGTGCCAGCAGCTTAGGTCCGGGGGGTAGATTAGAGACCCAGTACTTC
>TRBV19|NA|NA|TRBJ2-3
CASSIGGADTQYF
TGTGCCAGTAGTATCGGGGGAGCAGATACGCAGTATTTT
>TRBV15|few|NA|TRBJ2-5
CATSRDRMKQETQYF
TGTGCCACCAGCAGAGATAGAATGAAACAAGAGACCCAGTACTTC
>TRBV12-3/TRBV12-4|NA|NA|TRBJ1-4
CASSLRGGEKLFF
TGTGCCAGCAGTTTAAGGGGTGGGGAAAAACTGTTTTTT
>TRBV6-2/TRBV6-3|NA|TRBD2|TRBJ2-5
CASTPTSGGGETQYF
TGTGCCAGCACCCCGACTAGCGGGGGCGGAGAGACCCAGTACTTC
>TRBV21-1|NA|NA|TRBJ1-2
CASSKKVGRGKTSRGVTWPMAYTF
TGTGCCAGCAGCAAAAAGGTGGGGCGTGGGAAGACATCACGGGGGGTTACTTGGCCTATGGCCTACACCTTC
>TRBV6-5|NA|NA|TRBJ1-3
CASRPRQNTGNTIYF
TGTGCCAGCAGACCCCGCCAGAATACTGGAAACACCATATATTTT
>TRBV19|NA|NA|TRBJ1-4
CASSLRVQGNEKLFF
TGTGCCAGTAGCCTCAGGGTACAGGGTAATGAAAAACTGTTTTTT
>TRBV4-3|NA|NA|TRBJ1-6
CASSQAGRLSPLHF
TGCGCCAGCAGCCAAGCAGGGAGGCTTTCACCCCTCCACTTT
>TRBV4-2|NA|TRBD2|TRBJ2-3
CASSGLAVSTDTQYF
TGTGCCAGCAGCGGACTAGCGGTTAGCACAGATACGCAGTATTTT
>TRBV7-3|NA|NA|TRBJ2-1
CASSSQSGREQFF
TGTGCCAGCAGCTCCCAGAGCGGGCGTGAGCAGTTCTTC
>TRBV4-2|NA|NA|TRBJ1-2
CASSREGGARDGYTF
TGTGCCAGCAGCCGAGAGGGAGGGGCTAGGGATGGCTACACCTTC
>TRBV28|NA|TRBD1|TRBJ1-2
CASSPAGTVSGYTF
TGTGCCAGCAGTCCAGCCGGGACAGTAAGTGGCTACACCTTC
>TRBV10-1|NA|NA|TRBJ1-1
CASSESGGGTEAFF
TGCGCCAGCAGTGAGTCAGGTGGAGGAACTGAAGCTTTCTTT
>TRBV18|NA|NA|TRBJ1-1
CASSTGGAPTNTEAFF
TGTGCCAGTTCAACGGGGGGGGCCCCTACGAACACTGAAGCTTTCTTT
>TRBV5-1|NA|TRBD1|TRBJ2-3
CASSPADRGGTDTQYF
TGCGCCAGCAGCCCTGCGGACAGGGGAGGGACAGATACGCAGTATTTT
>TRBV19|NA|NA|TRBJ2-3
CASSAPQGRVALTDTQYF
TGTGCCAGTAGTGCCCCCCAAGGCAGGGTGGCCCTTACAGATACGCAGTATTTT